The clone carrying this T cell receptor (beta chain) was picked up a small number of times. As for time point: pre-sensitization, week 0. Stated treatment: therapeutic diphenylcyclopropenone sensitization with weekly scalp DPC. The sample belongs to a study of human T cells and chemical hapten exposure. The V and J ends lost 6 bases and 4 bases respectively, with 11 bases between them. CDR1 is SNHLY, CDR2 FYNNEI, per germline. CDR3 length: 13 residues. TCRdb reprocessed the RACE reads with MiXCR, giving one entry per CDR3 protein. Of approximately 370,000 distinct CDR3 sequences in the sample, 4.5% to 5.5% were seen once.

The receptor was derived from a woman between 18 and 30 years old with alopecia areata. Some clones in this sample may be carry-over from other donors' samples. V is TRBV2 and J is TRBJ2-3; TRBD2 might be the D (6 bases). The sample here was whole blood, taken in connection with sensitization to the hapten diphenylcyclopropenone (DPC). CDR3 residues: CASRGLGPDTQYF. CDR3 DNA: TGTGCCAGCAGGGGACTGGGGCCAGATACGCAGTATTTT.